The next 30 T cell receptor beta chains were all read from a single sample in a study of T cell responses to AZD1222 COVID-19 vaccine. The protocol was immunoSEQ multiplex PCR, while the TCRdb copy is restricted to in-frame clones and leaves out a portion. This table has some 150,000 clones, about 86% appearing once. Here the sequenced sample was peripheral blood, taken on day 0 of MenACWY control vaccination. Source of these receptors: an adult in good health.

The DNA of the CDR3 is TGTGCCAGCAGGCCCGAGTGGCCCCTTACTTGGGGCTACACCTTC. Translated: CASRPEWPLTWGYTF. The genes are TRBV6-4 and TRBJ1-2, with unresolved D. This CDR3 is 15 amino acids long. Between the trimmed V and J ends, which lost 6 bases and 8 bases, there was a span of 22 bases. In germline, CDR1 is MRHNA, CDR2 SNTAGT.

This clone appeared once. CDR3 residues: CASSQDWLAGRDEQFF. The CDR3 DNA reads as TGCGCCAGCAGCCAAGATTGGCTAGCGGGACGGGATGAGCAGTTCTTC. The V and J genes are TRBV4-3 and TRBJ2-1; 9 positions agree with TRBD2. The V gene's germline CDR1 is LGHNA and CDR2 YSLEER. The CDR3 consists of 16 residues. Trimming took 0 bases from V and 8 from J; bases not matched to a gene: 8.

The chain is built from TRBV7-2 and TRBJ1-4, with D tentatively TRBD1 (6 bases). This CDR3 contains 14 residues. Trimming removed 5 bases from V and 7 bases from J, with 14 bases in between. Germline CDR1 reads SGHTA; CDR2 reads FQGNSA. CDR3 region: CASSEGGRPEKLFF. The CDR3 DNA follows: TGTGCCAGCAGCGAAGGGGGGAGGCCTGAAAAACTGTTTTTT.

This sequence joins TRBV6-6 and TRBJ2-3; no clear D gene. V was pared by 1 base and J by 3 bases, with 2 bases between. Germline V CDR1 and CDR2: MNHNY, SVGAGI (reference sequence). The CDR3 loop spans 12 amino acids. CDR3 in DNA: TGTGCCAGCAGTTACTTGACAGATACGCAGTATTTT. Protein: CASSYLTDTQYF.

This clone was seen a few times. The same CDR3 also results from other DNA sequences found in this sample. This chain joins TRBV10-1 and TRBJ1-5; D is uncertain. This CDR3 region has 12 residues. Trimming removed 3 bases from V and 4 bases from J, with 4 bases in between. Germline CDR1 is WNHNN and CDR2 is SYGVQD (reference sequence). DNA for the CDR3: TGCGCCAGCAGTGACGGGAATCAGCCCCAGCATTTT. It translates to CASSDGNQPQHF.

The V gene is TRBV21-1, the J gene TRBJ2-7; the table's D call, TRBD1, was not checked against the DNA. TRBV21-1 is recorded as a pseudogene. The length of the CDR3 is 12 residues. The CDR3 bases are TGTGCCAGCAGCACAGGTCGACAGGGGGGATACGTC. Translating it yields CASSTGRQGGYV.

The J gene is TRBJ2-1, the V gene TRBV9; no definite D call. Per germline, CDR1 SGDLS and CDR2 YYNGEE. This CDR3 is 13 amino acids long. V shed 4 bases and J shed 10 bases, with 15 bases lying between them. The CDR3 DNA reads TGTGCCAGCAGCCCGACCTCCCCTGGCGAGCAGTTCTTC. Amino acid sequence: CASSPTSPGEQFF.

This clone was seen a single time. The chain carries TRBV6-5 and TRBJ1-2; a possible D gene is TRBD1 (5 bases). The CDR3 spans 15 residues. CDR1 and CDR2 from the germline V gene are MNHEY and SVGAGI. Trimming pared 2 bases from V and 4 bases from J, leaving 14 bases between. The CDR3 region is CASSYAIGAGYGYTF. As DNA, the CDR3 is TGTGCCAGCAGTTACGCGATTGGGGCTGGCTATGGCTACACCTTC.

This clone was picked up a small number of times. This chain connects TRBV7-9 to TRBJ1-1, with D uncertain. The CDR3 sequence is 14 residues long. From germline, CDR1 is SEHNR and CDR2 FQNEAQ (reference sequence). With 0 bases removed from V and 7 bases from J, the gap between germline ends came to 12 bases. The CDR3 sequence is CASSLAFGLREAFF. CDR3 DNA: TGTGCCAGCAGCTTAGCGTTCGGGTTACGTGAAGCTTTCTTT. The full variable domain, rest sourced from reference TRBV7-9 and TRBJ1-1, is DTGVSQNPRHKITKRGQNVTFRCDPISEHNRLYWYRQTLGQGPEFLTYFQNEAQLEKSRLLSDRFSAERPKGSFSTLEIQRTEQGDSAMYLCASSLAFGLREAFFGQGTRLTVV.

The genes are TRBV19 and TRBJ2-2; no reliable D call. The germline V gene encodes CDR1 LNHDA and CDR2 SQIVND (reference sequence). This CDR3 has 13 residues. V lost 4 bases and J 5 bases, leaving 8 bases between the germline ends. The CDR3 sequence is CASSTQLTGELFF. CDR3 nucleotides: TGTGCCAGTAGTACGCAATTGACCGGGGAGCTGTTTTTT. Full variable domain (missing parts from reference TRBV19 and TRBJ2-2): DGGITQSPKYLFRKEGQNVTLSCEQNLNHDAMYWYRQDPGQGLRLIYYSQIVNDFQKGDIAEGYSVSREKKESFPLTVTSAQKNPTAFYLCASSTQLTGELFFGEGSRLTVL.

The chain is built from TRBV7-9 and TRBJ2-3; D is unresolved. The length of the CDR3 is 12 residues. Germline lookup yields CDR1 SEHNR and CDR2 FQNEAQ (reference sequence). Between the trimmed V and J ends, which lost 1 base and 6 bases, there was a span of 5 bases. The CDR3 nucleotides are TGTGCCAGCAGCTTAGTGTACGATACGCAGTATTTT. This codes for CASSLVYDTQYF. The full variable domain, its missing parts supplied by reference TRBV7-9 and TRBJ2-3, is DTGVSQNPRHKITKRGQNVTFRCDPISEHNRLYWYRQTLGQGPEFLTYFQNEAQLEKSRLLSDRFSAERPKGSFSTLEIQRTEQGDSAMYLCASSLVYDTQYFGPGTRLTVL.

This chain uses TRBV4-3 with TRBJ1-1; D is undetermined. This CDR3 is 14 amino acids long. CDR1 and CDR2 (germline): LGHNA, YSLEER. V gave up 1 base and J gave up 5 bases, with 11 bases separating them. In nucleotides, the CDR3 is TGCGCCAGCAGCCAAGCAGAGGGCTTGACTGAAGCTTTCTTT. Protein sequence: CASSQAEGLTEAFF.

The chain is built from TRBV30 and TRBJ1-2, with 10 bases matching TRBD1. Germline V gene data show CDR1 as GTSNPN and CDR2 as SVGIG (reference sequence). The CDR3 totals 13 residues. J was trimmed by 4 bases and V by 3 bases; bases with no gene match: 2. CDR3 sequence reads: CAWSRQGAYGYTF. For the CDR3, the DNA is TGTGCCTGGAGCCGACAGGGGGCCTATGGCTACACCTTC.

The chain carries TRBV7-9 and TRBJ2-7; TRBD1 agrees at 10 bases. Germline V CDR1 and CDR2: SEHNR, FQNEAQ (reference sequence). This CDR3 has 14 amino acids. V lost 5 bases to trimming and J lost 5 bases; unmatched junction nucleotides: 6. This CDR3 reads CASSPGQGNNEQYV. CDR3 coding DNA: TGTGCCAGCAGCCCGGGACAGGGGAATAACGAGCAGTACGTC.

This chain connects TRBV5-1 to TRBJ2-2, with a tentative D call TRBD2 (5 bases). Germline values: CDR1 SGHRS, CDR2 YFSETQ. Between the trimmed V and J ends, which lost 6 bases and 4 bases, there was a span of 10 bases. The CDR3 loop spans 13 amino acids. The CDR3 DNA sequence: TGCGCCAGCACGAGGGAGTTCACCGGGGAGCTGTTTTTT. Amino acid sequence: CASTREFTGELFF.

J is TRBJ2-7 and V is TRBV6-2 or TRBV6-3; 14 bases map to TRBD2. Germline V gene lookup returns CDR1 MNHEY and CDR2 SVGEGT. The CDR3 is 16 residues long. V was pared by 4 bases and J by 5 bases, with 7 bases of the junction left unmatched. In DNA, the CDR3 is TGTGCCAGCAGTTCCATGACTAGCGGGAGGGCCCACGAGCAGTACTTC. This encodes CASSSMTSGRAHEQYF.

The CDR3 protein is CASSFVAGGAALQVSYEQYF. As DNA, the CDR3 is TGTGCCAGCAGTTTCGTCGCAGGGGGCGCCGCTTTACAAGTCTCCTACGAGCAGTACTTC. This sequence joins TRBV28 and TRBJ2-7; 8 nucleotides match TRBD1. V shed 3 bases, J shed 0 bases, and the junction held 19 bases outside the gene matches. The CDR3 sequence is 20 residues long. Germline V CDR1 and CDR2: MDHEN, SYDVKM.

The sample holds a few counts of this clone. The CDR3 reads CASSFRGEKLFF. The CDR3 DNA is TGTGCCAGCAGTTTCCGAGGTGAAAAACTGTTTTTT. V is TRBV27 and J is TRBJ1-4, with D uncertain. Looked up from germline, CDR1 is MNHEY and CDR2 is SMNVEV (reference sequence). The CDR3 spans 12 residues. Trimming pared 3 bases from V and 7 bases from J, leaving 6 bases between.

The rearrangement links TRBV7-8 to TRBJ2-6; 8 bases fit TRBD1. V lost 8 bases, J lost 1 base, and 13 bases stayed unmatched. The CDR3 has 18 residues. From germline, CDR1 is SGHVS and CDR2 FQNEAQ. The CDR3 sequence: CASLRTGRAQSGANVLTF. In DNA form, the CDR3 reads TGTGCCAGCCTTCGGACAGGGCGGGCTCAGTCTGGGGCCAACGTCCTGACTTTC.

The count of this clone is one. The CDR3 DNA reads as TGTGCCAGCACCCGGGACAGGACTTATAATTCACCCCTCCACTTT. This gives the protein CASTRDRTYNSPLHF. The V and J genes are TRBV6-5 and TRBJ1-6; 8 positions match TRBD1. Germline CDR1 and CDR2: MNHEY and SVGAGI. CDR3 size: 15 residues. V lost 7 bases and J lost 4; bases outside the gene matches: 6.

The V gene is TRBV27, the J gene TRBJ1-6; 7 nucleotides line up with TRBD1. CDR3 length: 14 residues. Germline V gives CDR1 MNHEY, CDR2 SMNVEV (reference sequence). V was clipped by 2 bases and J by 10 bases; unmatched bases: 5. The CDR3 DNA reads TGTGCCAGCAGTTTAGACCAGGGGGTCTCACCCCTCCACTTT. This sequence encodes CASSLDQGVSPLHF.

The rearrangement uses TRBV24-1 and TRBJ2-3, with 7 bases identical to TRBD2. The V and J ends lost 0 bases and 1 base, in that order; junction bases with no gene match: 3. From germline, CDR1 is KGHDR and CDR2 SFDVKD. This CDR3 has 16 residues. The CDR3 DNA reads TGTGCCACCAGTGATTTGATGGCGGGGGGCACAGATACGCAGTATTTT. Amino acid sequence: CATSDLMAGGTDTQYF.

This chain uses TRBV24-1 with TRBJ2-3; D gene unclear. Germline-derived CDR1 and CDR2 are KGHDR and SFDVKD. The CDR3 consists of 14 residues. With 4 bases removed from V and 3 bases from J, the gap between germline ends came to 10 bases. CDR3 sequence: CATSDPKQTDTQYF. In nucleotides, the CDR3 is TGTGCCACCAGTGACCCCAAGCAGACAGATACGCAGTATTTT.

This sequence joins TRBV2 and TRBJ2-5; 11 bases align to TRBD1. Germline assignment: CDR1 SNHLY and CDR2 FYNNEI. V trimming: 5 bases; J trimming: 2 bases; junction bases outside the gene matches: 4. CDR3 length equals 15 residues. The DNA of the CDR3 is TGTGCCAGCAGTTCCGGGACAGGGGGGCAAGAGACCCAGTACTTC. As protein: CASSSGTGGQETQYF. Filled out from reference TRBV2 and TRBJ2-5, the complete variable domain reads EPEVTQTPSHQVTQMGQEVILRCVPISNHLYFYWYRQILGQKVEFLVSFYNNEISEKSEIFDDQFSVERPDGSNFTLKIRSTKLEDSAMYFCASSSGTGGQETQYFGPGTRLLVL.

This clone was seen a handful of times. V and J are TRBV18 and TRBJ1-1, with D tentatively TRBD1 (6 bases). This CDR3 is 14 amino acids long. Germline V CDR1 and CDR2: KGHSH, LQKENI. Deletions cut 3 bases from V and 2 bases from J, with 10 bases between. This CDR3 is CASSPAGTNTEAFF. The CDR3 DNA reads TGTGCCAGCTCACCTGCAGGGACAAACACTGAAGCTTTCTTT.

This clone was picked up a small number of times. This chain links TRBV6-5 with TRBJ1-1; TRBD1 might be the D (6 bases). Germline V gene lookup returns CDR1 MNHEY and CDR2 SVGAGI. The CDR3 length is 13 residues. The ends were cut back, 2 bases at V and 8 bases at J, with 12 bases in the middle. CDR3 residues: CASSYPGADEAFF. For the CDR3, the DNA is TGTGCCAGCAGTTACCCGGGGGCAGACGAAGCTTTCTTT.

V gene TRBV4-1 combines with J gene TRBJ2-1; D unclear. Germline CDR1 and CDR2: MGHRA and YSYEKL. V lost 0 bases and J lost 5, with 2 bases in between. The CDR3 length is 12 residues. The CDR3 sequence: CASSQEHNEQFF. The CDR3, as DNA: TGCGCCAGCAGCCAAGAACACAATGAGCAGTTCTTC.

V is TRBV11-2 and J is TRBJ1-1; D call uncertain. Trimming took 7 bases from V and 1 from J, leaving 13 bases between them. From germline, CDR1 is SGHAT and CDR2 FQNNGV. The CDR3 covers 14 residues. This CDR3 is CASIPGVTNTEAFF. The CDR3 nucleotides are TGTGCCAGCATCCCTGGAGTGACGAACACTGAAGCTTTCTTT.

This chain's CDR3 is CASRIGLALDTQYF. CDR3 sequence (DNA): TGTGCCAGCAGGATCGGACTAGCGTTAGATACGCAGTATTTT. The genes are TRBV7-2 and TRBJ2-3; 9 positions match TRBD2. Losses at the gene ends were 6 bases for V and 5 bases for J; bases not matched to a gene: 6. Germline CDR1 SGHTA, CDR2 FQGNSA. The CDR3 covers 14 residues.

Worth noting for this clone: This sample includes further DNA sequences coding for the same CDR3. This chain connects TRBV19 to TRBJ1-1, with D perhaps matching TRBD1 (5 bases). This CDR3 has 14 residues. CDR1 is LNHDA and CDR2 is SQIVND in the germline V gene (reference sequence). Trimming stripped 5 bases from V and 2 bases from J, with 12 bases between. CDR3 protein: CASSLGTANTEAFF. The CDR3 DNA reads TGTGCCAGTAGTTTAGGGACGGCCAACACTGAAGCTTTCTTT.